This T cell receptor beta chain came from a study of shared clonotypes between healthy human individuals. Study conclusions and caveats: Naive CD4 clonotype sharing across several donors was 4.5% to 6%.

CDR1 and CDR2 (germline): SGHTA, FQGNSA. Trimming at V came to 5 bases and at J to 6 bases, leaving 13 bases not matched to a gene. CDR3 size: 16 residues. With respect to this clone: Its antigen is unknown.

Replicate PCRs for sorted subsets used approximately 220 ng DNA; this equaled about 30,000 T cell genomes. Sequencing was performed with immunoSEQ multiplex PCR; in TCRdb, only in-frame clones are kept and a portion is missing. The data contain a few hundred thousand clones, about 74% of them singletons. The V gene is TRBV7-2, the J gene TRBJ2-5; 9 positions agree with TRBD2. The sample was memory CD4+ T cells sorted from blood. Subset specified: CD45RA-negative fraction. This TCR derives from a man aged 25 to 45 in good health. DNA of the CDR3: TGTGCCAGCAGCGCCGACGTTGCGGGAGGGCCTCAGACCCAGTACTTC. Translating gives CASSADVAGGPQTQYF.